One T cell receptor beta chain is described in this entry. CDR1 and CDR2 from the germline V gene are MNHEY and SMNVEV (reference sequence). Trimming left V 4 bases short and J 0 bases short, with 12 bases between. This CDR3 region has 15 residues. Under the authors' procedure: Quantification of nucleated cells was approximated via reference gene primer amplification. Some clones are missing from TCRdb's copy, which holds only in-frame ones; the method was immunoSEQ multiplex PCR. The D gene and trimming were derived from the DNA, and the V and J assignments and clone size from that table. The table records 95,000 to 120,000 clones, approximately 88% of them present only once. The data were obtained in a study of blood T cell repertoires in COVID-19. Study context: Samples of COVID-19 (acute and convalescent) were obtained from the United States, Italy and Spain. PBMCs, B-cell-depleted T cells, or T cells were the source of the cDNA or gDNA that made up the material.

The sequenced material came from peripheral blood. The chain couples TRBV27 to TRBJ1-1; no clear D gene. This receptor was obtained from a woman aged 40-49 years with acute or convalescent COVID-19. The CDR3 DNA reads TGTGCCAGCAGTTGGGATGGGAGGGTGAACACTGAAGCTTTCTTT. Translating it yields CASSWDGRVNTEAFF.